The rows below give T cell receptor beta chains drawn from one sample of a study of PD-1 blockade in classical Hodgkin lymphoma. Method: immunoSEQ multiplex PCR; TCRdb's copy keeps in-frame clones and lacks some. The sample carries 70,000 to 80,000 clones, about 92% recorded once. Sequencing was performed on peripheral blood mononuclear cells (PBMCs), taken at baseline. Receptors were obtained from a human donor with classical Hodgkin lymphoma. Each CDR3 is given with its conserved first and last residue. Each record gives: clone size, D gene, J gene, V gene, CDR3 protein, CDR3 DNA. A D gene is named only where the DNA matches it firmly. Only part of the rows carry a size: once, few, many, or a class if the clone is expanded.

size: -
D: TRBD1
J: TRBJ1-1
V: TRBV5-4
CDR3: CASSIGQGGTEAFF
DNA: TGTGCCAGCAGCATTGGACAGGGGGGCACTGAAGCTTTCTTT

size: -
D: -
J: TRBJ2-3
V: TRBV7-3
CDR3: CASNLHGSSTDTQYF
DNA: TGTGCCAGCAACCTACACGGGAGCTCCACAGATACGCAGTATTTT

size: -
D: -
J: TRBJ2-7
V: TRBV5-1
CDR3: CASSDRDGPYEQYF
DNA: TGCGCCAGCAGCGACCGGGACGGACCCTACGAGCAGTACTTC

size: -
D: -
J: TRBJ2-5
V: TRBV11-2
CDR3: CASSLGVSQETQYF
DNA: TGTGCCAGCAGCTTAGGCGTATCTCAAGAGACCCAGTACTTC

size: -
D: -
J: TRBJ2-7
V: TRBV5-1
CDR3: CASSLYRDEQYF
DNA: TGCGCCAGCAGCTTGTACAGGGACGAGCAGTACTTC

size: -
D: TRBD1
J: TRBJ1-4
V: TRBV11-2
CDR3: CASSTRGLDEKLFF
DNA: TGTGCCAGCAGCACCAGGGGGCTTGATGAAAAACTGTTTTTT

size: -
D: TRBD2
J: TRBJ2-7
V: TRBV11-1
CDR3: CASSLGRTSGIRYEQYF
DNA: TGTGCCAGCAGCTTAGGAAGGACTAGCGGGATACGCTACGAGCAGTACTTC

size: -
D: TRBD1
J: TRBJ2-7
V: TRBV7-6
CDR3: CASSLGGTGEQYF
DNA: TGTGCCAGCAGCTTAGGGGGGACAGGGGAGCAGTACTTC

size: once
D: -
J: TRBJ1-6
V: TRBV9
CDR3: CASSATGSPLHF
DNA: TGTGCCAGCAGCGCGACAGGTTCACCCCTCCACTTT

size: -
D: TRBD1
J: TRBJ1-1
V: TRBV10-2
CDR3: CASRRDRGYRMNTEAFF
DNA: TGCGCCAGCAGACGGGACAGGGGGTATAGAATGAACACTGAAGCTTTCTTT

size: once
D: -
J: TRBJ2-2
V: TRBV20-1
CDR3: CSARVAGELFF
DNA: TGCAGTGCTAGAGTGGCCGGGGAGCTGTTTTTT

size: -
D: TRBD2
J: TRBJ2-2
V: TRBV10-3
CDR3: CAISEKTSRNTGELFF
DNA: TGTGCCATCAGTGAGAAGACTAGCAGGAACACCGGGGAGCTGTTTTTT

size: -
D: TRBD2
J: TRBJ2-3
V: TRBV6-5
CDR3: CASSYLSSGTDTQYF
DNA: TGTGCCAGCAGTTACTTGTCTAGCGGGACTGATACGCAGTATTTT

size: -
D: TRBD2
J: TRBJ2-2
V: TRBV10-3
CDR3: CAISERLAGEIGTGELFF
DNA: TGTGCCATCAGTGAGAGGCTAGCGGGAGAGATTGGCACCGGGGAGCTGTTTTTT

size: once
D: -
J: TRBJ2-3
V: TRBV5-4
CDR3: CASSLAGAATRASTDTQYF
DNA: TGTGCCAGCAGCTTGGCCGGGGCGGCCACCCGGGCTAGCACAGATACGCAGTATTTT

size: -
D: -
J: TRBJ1-4
V: TRBV5-1
CDR3: CASTLRAGEKLFF
DNA: TGCGCCAGCACCCTCCGCGCCGGCGAAAAACTGTTTTTT

size: -
D: -
J: TRBJ2-3
V: TRBV10-3
CDR3: CAISDMGDTQYF
DNA: TGTGCCATCAGTGATATGGGGGATACGCAGTATTTT

size: -
D: TRBD1
J: TRBJ2-1
V: TRBV4-2
CDR3: CASSQVVGPGGSEQFF
DNA: TGTGCCAGCAGCCAAGTAGTAGGGCCAGGGGGCAGTGAGCAGTTCTTC

size: once
D: TRBD1
J: TRBJ2-2
V: TRBV5-1
CDR3: CASSLQGQGGTGELFF
DNA: TGCGCCAGCAGCTTACAGGGACAGGGGGGAACCGGGGAGCTGTTTTTT

size: -
D: -
J: TRBJ1-3
V: TRBV6-1
CDR3: CASNRRGNTIYF
DNA: TGTGCCAGCAATAGAAGGGGAAACACCATATATTTT

size: -
D: -
J: TRBJ1-1
V: TRBV29-1
CDR3: CSVDQGRTEAFF
DNA: TGCAGCGTTGACCAGGGGCGTACTGAAGCTTTCTTT

size: -
D: TRBD2
J: TRBJ2-7
V: TRBV28
CDR3: CASSRLGREGYEQYF
DNA: TGTGCCAGCAGTCGATTGGGGCGGGAGGGCTACGAGCAGTACTTC

size: -
D: TRBD1
J: TRBJ1-4
V: TRBV10-3
CDR3: CAINSGRQGEKLFF
DNA: TGTGCCATCAACTCCGGGAGACAGGGCGAAAAACTGTTTTTT

size: -
D: -
J: TRBJ1-6
V: TRBV6-5
CDR3: CASSWQGQGSSPLHF
DNA: TGTGCCAGCAGTTGGCAAGGCCAGGGGAGTTCACCCCTCCACTTT

size: -
D: TRBD1
J: TRBJ1-6
V: TRBV15
CDR3: CATSRGGQGASNSPLHF
DNA: TGTGCCACCAGCAGGGGGGGACAGGGGGCGAGTAATTCACCCCTCCACTTT

size: -
D: -
J: TRBJ1-6
V: TRBV7-3
CDR3: CASSLGPGNSPLHF
DNA: TGTGCCAGCAGCTTAGGCCCGGGGAACTCACCCCTCCACTTT

size: -
D: TRBD2
J: TRBJ2-1
V: TRBV4-3
CDR3: CASSQDLGASGTSLNEQFF
DNA: TGCGCCAGCAGCCAAGATTTGGGGGCTAGCGGGACGTCGTTGAATGAGCAGTTCTTC

size: -
D: -
J: TRBJ2-6
V: TRBV16
CDR3: CASSQSDRSSSGANVLTF
DNA: TGTGCCAGCAGCCAATCTGACAGGTCGAGCTCTGGGGCCAACGTCCTGACTTTC